This T cell receptor (beta chain) was recorded in a study of shared clonotypes between healthy human individuals. CDR1 is SGHTA, CDR2 FQGNSA, per germline. V was pared by 3 bases and J by 0 bases, with 1 base of the junction left unmatched. This CDR3 has 17 residues. Genomic DNA from each subset was divided evenly over several immunoSEQ plates. The assay was immunoSEQ multiplex PCR, and TCRdb's table has in-frame clones only and misses some. The table has some 480,000 clones, 79% seen once. The source of this sequence is a woman aged 40-49 years in good health. Some clones in this sample may be carry-over from other donors' samples. Sample: PBMCs. This chain connects TRBV7-2 to TRBJ2-6, with TRBD2 identical over 11 bases. The CDR3 coding sequence is TGTGCCAGCAGCTTGACTAGCGGGAACTCTGGGGCCAACGTCCTGACTTTC. It codes for CASSLTSGNSGANVLTF.